These T cell receptor beta chains were read from a single sample in a study of shared clonotypes between healthy human individuals. Produced via immunoSEQ multiplex PCR; TCRdb's table is partial and in-frame only. The sample consists of over 1.5 million clones, approximately 98% of them appearing once. Sequencing was performed on naive CD4+ T cells sorted from blood. The receptors come from a man aged 25-40 years in good health. Both conserved end residues are part of each CDR3. The order of the fields is J gene, clone size, V gene, D gene, CDR3 DNA, CDR3 protein. The D gene is left open where the match is weak. Clone size, where shown, is once, few, many, or a class for clones that have expanded.

TRBJ2-7	once	TRBV21-1	-	TGTGCCAGCAGCAAATTTGAGACAGTACACGAGCAGTACTTC	CASSKFETVHEQYF
TRBJ2-7	-	TRBV28	TRBD2	TGTGCCAGCACGTATAGCGGGAGCTCCTACGAGCAGTACTTC	CASTYSGSSYEQYF
TRBJ2-2	-	TRBV5-1	-	TGCGCCAGCAGCTATGGACACTACACCGGGGAGCTGTTTTTT	CASSYGHYTGELFF
TRBJ2-7	-	TRBV6-1	-	TGTGCCAGCAGTGAATCGGACAGCTTCTCCTACGAGCAGTACTTC	CASSESDSFSYEQYF
TRBJ2-2	-	TRBV29-1	-	TGCAGCGTTGTCGGGATCCTCACCGGGGAGCTGTTTTTT	CSVVGILTGELFF
TRBJ2-5	-	TRBV18	-	TGTGCCAGCTCACCAACAGGGGAGGCGACCCAGTACTTC	CASSPTGEATQYF
TRBJ2-5	-	TRBV18	TRBD1	TGTGCCAGCTCGCCCACAGGGGGCAACCAAGAGACCCAGTACTTC	CASSPTGGNQETQYF
TRBJ2-5	-	TRBV9	TRBD2	TGTGCCAGCAGCAGGGGACTAGCGGGAGTAGAAGAGACCCAGTACTTC	CASSRGLAGVEETQYF
TRBJ2-7	-	TRBV4-3	-	TGCGCCAGCAGCCAAGAACAGAAGTCCCACGAGCAGTACTTC	CASSQEQKSHEQYF
TRBJ2-1	-	TRBV5-4	TRBD2	TGTGCCAGCAGCTTGGGAGGGGGCGCTAGCGGGAGAAGTCCGTTCTTC	CASSLGGGASGRSPFF
TRBJ2-7	-	TRBV27	-	TGTGCCAGCACCTCGACAGGTCCCTACGAGCAGTACTTC	CASTSTGPYEQYF
TRBJ2-7	-	TRBV6-1	-	TGTGCCAGCAGTGAGGAAGGAATGGATGCGAGGTACGAGCAGTACTTC	CASSEEGMDARYEQYF
TRBJ2-3	-	TRBV5-6	-	TGTGCCAGCAGCTTAGTGGGGACAGATACGCAGTATTTT	CASSLVGTDTQYF
TRBJ2-1	-	TRBV11-2	-	TGTGCCAGCAGCCGGGCTAGCGTAAACAATGAGCAGTTCTTC	CASSRASVNNEQFF
TRBJ2-3	-	TRBV5-1	-	TGCGCCAGCAGCTTGTCGCCCACAGATACGCAGTATTTT	CASSLSPTDTQYF
TRBJ2-7	-	TRBV11-2	TRBD2	TGTGCCAGCGGATCGGGGCTAGCGGGGTCCTACGAGCAGTACTTC	CASGSGLAGSYEQYF
TRBJ1-1	-	TRBV27	-	TGTGCCAGCAAACTAACAGGGCCGAACACTGAAGCTTTCTTT	CASKLTGPNTEAFF
TRBJ1-2	-	TRBV23-1	-	TGCGCCAGCAGTCAATCAGCGGGGGACTATGGCTACACCTTC	CASSQSAGDYGYTF
TRBJ2-1	-	TRBV19	TRBD2	TGTGCCAGTAGTATCCTTAGCGGGAGTGTAAGTGAGCAGTTCTTC	CASSILSGSVSEQFF
TRBJ2-1	-	TRBV5-6	TRBD2	TGTGCCAGCAGCGAGGGACTAGCGGGAGGAGGCTACAATGAGCAGTTCTTC	CASSEGLAGGGYNEQFF
TRBJ1-2	-	TRBV28	-	TGTGCCCACGGGAGTCCTAACTATGGCTACACCTTC	CAHGSPNYGYTF
TRBJ1-2	-	TRBV25-1	-	TGTGCCAGCAGTGAATTAAAGGCCAGCTATGGCTACACCTTC	CASSELKASYGYTF
TRBJ1-1	once	TRBV9	-	TGTGCCAGCAGCGTAGGATCCGCGGGGGGCGAGAACACTGAAGCTTTCTTT	CASSVGSAGGENTEAFF
TRBJ2-2	-	TRBV6-5	-	TGTGCCAGCAGCCGCAGGGGCCGGATCGGGGAGCTGTTTTTT	CASSRRGRIGELFF
TRBJ2-7	-	TRBV29-1	-	TGCAGCGTTGTTAACCGGGAAAGCTCCTACGAGCAGTACTTC	CSVVNRESSYEQYF
TRBJ1-1	once	TRBV7-2	TRBD1	TGTGCCAGCAGCTATATGACAGGGTATACAGCTTTCTTT	CASSYMTGYTAFF
TRBJ1-1	-	TRBV28	-	TGTGCCAGCAGTTTGAGGGGGGCCCGTACTGAAGCTTTCTTT	CASSLRGARTEAFF
TRBJ1-3	-	TRBV5-4	TRBD1	TGTGCCAGCAGCGTGGGACAGGGTACTGGAAACACCATATATTTT	CASSVGQGTGNTIYF
TRBJ1-1	-	TRBV5-1	TRBD1	TGCGCCAGCAGCACGACAGGGCTCGGCACTGAAGCTTTCTTT	CASSTTGLGTEAFF
TRBJ1-5	-	TRBV6-6	TRBD1	TGTGCCAGCAGTGACAGGGGACAGCCCCAGCATTTT	CASSDRGQPQHF
TRBJ2-1	-	TRBV5-1	TRBD2	TGCGCCAGCAGCCCAAGACTAGCGGGCTCCTACAATGAGCAGTTCTTC	CASSPRLAGSYNEQFF
TRBJ2-7	-	TRBV7-2	TRBD2	TGTGCCAGCGCGGCGGGGGTCGCGGGAGCAGGATACGAGCAGTACTTC	CASAAGVAGAGYEQYF
TRBJ2-1	-	TRBV28	TRBD2	TGTGCCAGCACCTTCCTAGCGGGAGGTGGCAATGAGCAGTTCTTC	CASTFLAGGGNEQFF
TRBJ1-5	-	TRBV7-9	TRBD1	TGTGCCAGCAGCACGCAGGGGGAGTTGAATCAGCCCCAGCATTTT	CASSTQGELNQPQHF
TRBJ2-1	-	TRBV29-1	TRBD2	TGCAGCGTCGAACTAGCGGGAGGGCCAAATGAGCAGTTCTTC	CSVELAGGPNEQFF
TRBJ2-7	-	TRBV19	-	TGTGCCAGTAGTCTAGGCTACGAGCAGTACTTC	CASSLGYEQYF
TRBJ2-7	once	TRBV7-8	-	TGTGCCAGCAGGCTCCGGACGTCACCGCGGGGATTCGAGCAGTACTTC	CASRLRTSPRGFEQYF
TRBJ2-7	once	TRBV11-2	TRBD2	TGTGCCAGCAGCTTACTCACTAGCGGGAGGGTATACGAGCAGTACTTC	CASSLLTSGRVYEQYF
TRBJ1-5	-	TRBV11-3	-	TGTGCCAGCAGCTTTGCGGGAAGCAATCAGCCCCAGCATTTT	CASSFAGSNQPQHF
TRBJ2-1	-	TRBV29-1	-	TGCAGCAGTCAAAACTCCTACAATGAGCAGTTCTTC	CSSQNSYNEQFF
TRBJ2-3	-	TRBV28	-	TGTGCCAGCAGTTTTCAAGGTTCTAGCACAGATACGCAGTATTTT	CASSFQGSSTDTQYF
TRBJ2-7	-	TRBV29-1	-	TGCAGCGTTAATGTAGGAGGTATTTACTACGAGCAGTACTTC	CSVNVGGIYYEQYF
TRBJ2-5	-	TRBV5-1	-	TGCGCCAGCAGCTTGGGGATCGGAGAGACCCAGTACTTC	CASSLGIGETQYF
TRBJ1-4	-	TRBV28	TRBD1	TGTGCCAGCACCCTAGGGACAGTGAATGAAAAACTGTTTTTT	CASTLGTVNEKLFF
TRBJ2-7	-	TRBV4-3	TRBD2	TGCGCCAGCAGCCAAGGGGTGGGACTAGCGGGGAGAAAGGGAGACGAGCAGTACTTC	CASSQGVGLAGRKGDEQYF
TRBJ1-1	-	TRBV7-8	-	TGTGCCAGCAGCCCGAGGGGCAGGGCCACTGAAGCTTTCTTT	CASSPRGRATEAFF
TRBJ1-5	once	TRBV2	-	TGTGCCAGCAAAGAAAGGGGCAATCAGCCCCAGCATTTT	CASKERGNQPQHF
TRBJ2-2	-	TRBV7-2	-	TGTGCCAGCAGCTTATTGGGGTTCGGGGAGCTGTTTTTT	CASSLLGFGELFF
TRBJ1-1	-	TRBV28	-	TGTGCCAGCCCAGCGAGGAAGGGGCCCATGAACACTGAAGCTTTCTTT	CASPARKGPMNTEAFF